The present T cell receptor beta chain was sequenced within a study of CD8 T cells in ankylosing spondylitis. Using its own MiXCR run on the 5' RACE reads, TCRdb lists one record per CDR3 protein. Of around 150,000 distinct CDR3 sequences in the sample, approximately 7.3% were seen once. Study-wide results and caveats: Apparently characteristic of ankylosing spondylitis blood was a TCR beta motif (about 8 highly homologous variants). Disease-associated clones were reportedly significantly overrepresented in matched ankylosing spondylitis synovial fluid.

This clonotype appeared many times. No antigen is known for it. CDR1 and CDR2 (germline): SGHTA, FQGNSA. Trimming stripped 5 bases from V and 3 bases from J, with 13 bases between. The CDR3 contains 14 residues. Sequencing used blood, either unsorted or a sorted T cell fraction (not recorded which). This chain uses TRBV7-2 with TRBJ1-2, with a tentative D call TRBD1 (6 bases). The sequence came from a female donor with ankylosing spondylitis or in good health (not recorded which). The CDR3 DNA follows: TGTGCCAGCAGCCCCAGACAGGTGTACTATGGCTACACCTTC. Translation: CASSPRQVYYGYTF.